The rows below give T cell receptor beta chains drawn from one sample of a study of technical replicates of blood from several donors. Sequenced by immunoSEQ multiplex PCR; TCRdb stores in-frame clones only, minus some. This repertoire shows some 91,000 clones, 90% to 96% found once; its top ten account for roughly 0.22%. Sequenced: T cells isolated from PBMCs. The source of these receptors is a human donor in good health. The CDR3 runs from the conserved cysteine through the conserved F or W. A D gene is named only where the DNA matches it firmly. Some rows have no size entry. The others give once, few or many, or a class for an expanded clone.

CDR3 protein,CDR3 DNA,V gene,clone size,J gene,D gene
CASSFAGTGFSYEQYF,TGTGCCAGCAGCTTTGCAGGGACAGGGTTCTCCTACGAGCAGTACTTC,TRBV11-3,.,TRBJ2-7,TRBD1
CASSRDRLPYEQYF,TGTGCCAGCAGCCGGGACAGGCTCCCCTACGAGCAGTACTTC,TRBV7-2,once,TRBJ2-7,TRBD1
CASSSMTPAYGYTF,TGTGCCAGCAGCTCTATGACACCGGCCTATGGCTACACCTTC,TRBV9,.,TRBJ1-2,.
CASDRNQETQYF,TGTGCCTCCGACAGAAACCAAGAGACCCAGTACTTC,TRBV11-2,.,TRBJ2-5,.
CASSDDGTRGIQEQFF,TGTGCCAGCAGTGACGATGGGACTAGGGGGATCCAGGAGCAGTTCTTC,TRBV6-4,.,TRBJ2-1,TRBD2
CASSQWRGGRAGNEQFF,TGTGCCAGCAGTCAGTGGCGGGGCGGGAGGGCCGGGAATGAGCAGTTCTTC,TRBV27,.,TRBJ2-1,TRBD2
CSVLQTGSTEAFF,TGCAGCGTTCTCCAGACAGGGAGCACTGAAGCTTTCTTT,TRBV29-1,few,TRBJ1-1,TRBD1
CASSESPYGTISFGGGYTF,TGTGCCAGCAGTGAAAGTCCCTACGGGACAATAAGTTTTGGGGGTGGCTACACCTTC,TRBV6-1,once,TRBJ1-2,.
CSVLAGGSQYF,TGCAGCGTTTTAGCGGGAGGGTCGCAGTATTTT,TRBV29-1,.,TRBJ2-3,TRBD2
CASSGTGLSNQPQHF,TGTGCCAGCAGTGGGACAGGATTGAGCAATCAGCCCCAGCATTTT,TRBV2,.,TRBJ1-5,TRBD1
CASADSRGSEAFF,TGTGCTAGTGCCGATAGTCGGGGTTCTGAAGCTTTCTTT,TRBV12-5,.,TRBJ1-1,.
CASSARGTDTQYF,TGCGCCAGCAGCGCCAGGGGGACGGATACGCAGTATTTT,TRBV5-1,.,TRBJ2-3,TRBD1
CASSEGLAGGGETQYF,TGTGCCAGCAGTGAGGGACTAGCGGGAGGTGGTGAGACCCAGTACTTC,TRBV25-1,.,TRBJ2-5,TRBD2
CSVSGGHYGYTF,TGCAGCGTTTCAGGGGGACACTATGGCTACACCTTC,TRBV29-1,.,TRBJ1-2,TRBD1
CASTKTGAPNTEAFF,TGTGCCAGCACGAAGACAGGGGCTCCGAACACTGAAGCTTTCTTT,TRBV9,.,TRBJ1-1,TRBD1
CASSPPGTGTYEQYF,TGTGCCAGCTCACCACCGGGGACAGGGACCTACGAGCAGTACTTC,TRBV18,.,TRBJ2-7,TRBD1
CASTAFRGSSNGQFF,TGTGCCAGTACGGCATTCAGGGGTAGTTCCAATGGGCAGTTCTTC,TRBV19,.,TRBJ2-1,.
CASSLTGLGTEAFF,TGTGCCAGCAGCCTTACAGGGTTGGGCACTGAAGCTTTCTTT,TRBV2,.,TRBJ1-1,.
CATSREQGPSTEAFF,TGTGCCACCAGCAGAGAACAGGGGCCTAGCACTGAAGCTTTCTTT,TRBV15,few,TRBJ1-1,TRBD1
CASSLATGTGGNEQYF,TGTGCCAGCAGCTTAGCTACCGGGACAGGGGGCAACGAGCAGTACTTC,TRBV5-6,.,TRBJ2-7,TRBD1
CASSTIAGNYEQYF,TGTGCCAGCAGCACGATAGCGGGTAACTACGAGCAGTACTTC,TRBV11-2,.,TRBJ2-7,TRBD2
CATIWGAQSYNSPLHF,TGTGCCACTATCTGGGGAGCCCAATCCTATAATTCACCCCTCCACTTT,TRBV28,.,TRBJ1-6,.
CASLTGSGSYEQYF,TGTGCCAGCCTAACAGGGTCGGGCTCCTACGAGCAGTACTTC,TRBV28,.,TRBJ2-7,.
CASSQRITGNTGELFF,TGTGCCAGCAGCCAACGAATAACAGGGAACACCGGGGAGCTGTTTTTT,TRBV14,.,TRBJ2-2,.
CASSLARASGREETQYF,TGTGCCAGCAGCTTAGCGCGCGCTAGCGGGAGGGAAGAGACCCAGTACTTC,TRBV7-9,.,TRBJ2-5,TRBD2
CASGLSQVDYEQYF,TGTGCCAGCGGGCTGTCACAAGTCGACTACGAGCAGTACTTC,TRBV18,.,TRBJ2-7,.
CASSIEAHATNEKLFF,TGTGCCAGTAGTATTGAGGCTCATGCAACTAATGAAAAACTGTTTTTT,TRBV19,.,TRBJ1-4,.
CASTTGSTDTQYF,TGTGCCAGTACGACCGGGAGTACAGATACGCAGTATTTT,TRBV19,.,TRBJ2-3,.
CASSLQGAETQYF,TGCGCCAGCAGCCTTCAGGGGGCAGAGACCCAGTACTTC,TRBV4-1,.,TRBJ2-5,TRBD1
CATRTPLLETQYF,TGTGCCACCCGAACCCCTCTACTCGAGACCCAGTACTTC,TRBV6-5,.,TRBJ2-5,.
CASSRTGGYEQYF,TGTGCCAGTAGCCGGACCGGGGGATACGAGCAGTACTTC,TRBV19,.,TRBJ2-7,.
CASSMGLAGDYTQYF,TGTGCCAGTAGTATGGGACTAGCGGGAGATTATACGCAGTATTTT,TRBV19,.,TRBJ2-3,TRBD2
CASSSGTGPSEQYF,TGCGCCAGCAGCTCCGGGACAGGACCTTCCGAGCAGTACTTC,TRBV5-1,.,TRBJ2-7,TRBD1
CASSPRGLAGADTQYF,TGTGCCAGCAGTCCCCGAGGACTAGCGGGAGCGGATACGCAGTATTTT,TRBV28,.,TRBJ2-3,TRBD2